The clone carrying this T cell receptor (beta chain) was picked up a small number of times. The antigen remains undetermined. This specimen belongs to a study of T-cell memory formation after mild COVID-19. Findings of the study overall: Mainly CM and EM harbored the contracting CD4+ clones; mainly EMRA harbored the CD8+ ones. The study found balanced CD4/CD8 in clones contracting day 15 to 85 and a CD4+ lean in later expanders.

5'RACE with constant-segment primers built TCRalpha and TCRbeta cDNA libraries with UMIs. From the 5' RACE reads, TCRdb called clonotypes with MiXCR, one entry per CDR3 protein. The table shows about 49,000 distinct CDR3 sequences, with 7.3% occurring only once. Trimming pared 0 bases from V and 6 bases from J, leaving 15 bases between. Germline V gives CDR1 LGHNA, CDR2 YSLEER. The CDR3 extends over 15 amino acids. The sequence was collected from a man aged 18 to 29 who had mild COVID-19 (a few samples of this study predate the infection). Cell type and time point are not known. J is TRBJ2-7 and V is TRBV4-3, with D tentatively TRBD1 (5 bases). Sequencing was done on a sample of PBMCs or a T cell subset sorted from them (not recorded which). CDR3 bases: TGCGCCAGCAGCCAAGATGGAGTTTCAGGGTCCGAGCAGTACTTC. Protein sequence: CASSQDGVSGSEQYF.